This passage covers 11 T cell receptor beta chains from one sample sequenced in a study of identical twins. A single record per CDR3 protein comes from TCRdb applying MiXCR to the 5' RACE reads. The sample lists 500,000 or so distinct CDR3 sequences, roughly a fifth occurring once. The sample was also reused in another study, on T cells expressing NK-cell markers.

What was sequenced was CD4+ T cells sorted from blood. These TCRs come from a woman between 18 and 30 years old in good health.

Ten or more counts support this clonotype. The chain couples TRBV12-3 or TRBV12-4 to TRBJ2-3, with 10 bases aligning to TRBD2. V shed 4 bases and J 4 bases; nucleotides not matched to a gene: 5. CDR3 length: 15 amino acids. In nucleotides, the CDR3 is TGTGCCAGCAGTTCTCTAGCGGGAGCTGCAGATACGCAGTATTTT. Translating gives CASSSLAGAADTQYF.

The chain is built from TRBV7-2 and TRBJ2-3; 9 nucleotides agree with TRBD2. This CDR3 contains 18 residues. Germline lookup yields CDR1 SGHTA and CDR2 FQGNSA. With V trimmed by 0 bases and J by 2 bases, 9 bases remained unmatched. This chain's CDR3 is CASSLAAVAGAITDTQYF. Here the CDR3 DNA reads TGTGCCAGCAGCTTAGCGGCTGTAGCGGGGGCCATCACAGATACGCAGTATTTT.

This chain links TRBV7-6 with TRBJ2-2, with D possibly called TRBD1 or TRBD2 (5 bases each). Germline lookup yields CDR1 SGHVS and CDR2 FNYEAQ. V lost 4 bases and J lost 4, with 19 bases in between. The CDR3 runs to 17 residues. CDR3: CASSSSPLGVATGELFF. The CDR3 DNA reads TGTGCCAGCAGCTCCTCCCCCTTGGGGGTGGCCACCGGGGAGCTGTTTTTT.

This clonotype has only a few counts. The chain joins TRBV6-1 to TRBJ2-3, with 8 bases matching TRBD1. After removal of 8 bases from V and 1 base from J, the junction contained 8 bases not matched to a gene. The CDR3 is 15 amino acids. Germline CDR1 reads MNHNS; CDR2 reads SASEGT. The CDR3 sequence is CASRGAGQGTDTQYF. The CDR3 coding sequence is TGTGCCAGCCGGGGTGCGGGACAGGGCACAGATACGCAGTATTTT.

This clonotype was detected a few times. V is TRBV29-1 and J is TRBJ2-1, with unresolved D. CDR1 is SQVTM, CDR2 ANQGSEA, per germline. Trimming removed 8 bases from V and 6 bases from J, with 17 bases in between. This CDR3 has 13 amino acids. The CDR3, as DNA: TGCAGCCTCGTATCTTATTGGGGCAATGAGCAGTTCTTC. Amino acid sequence: CSLVSYWGNEQFF.

The chain combines TRBV10-3 with TRBJ2-7; possibly TRBD1 or TRBD2 for D (5 bases each). CDR3 length: 14 amino acids. Germline-derived CDR1 and CDR2 are ENHRY and SYGVKD. Trimming took off 11 bases at V and 6 bases at J, with 23 bases between the two ends. The CDR3 is CAVRSGTVYTEQYF. The DNA for the CDR3 is TGTGCCGTGAGATCCGGGACCGTATATACCGAGCAGTACTTC.

This rearrangement joins TRBV3-1 to TRBJ1-2; D not resolved. Trimming left V 1 base short and J 4 bases short, with 13 bases between. The CDR3 has 15 amino acids. The V gene's germline CDR1 is LGHDT and CDR2 YNNKEL (reference sequence). CDR3 sequence: CASSQGPRTLYGYTF. The CDR3 DNA reads as TGTGCCAGCAGCCAAGGTCCACGGACCCTCTATGGCTACACCTTC.

This chain's CDR3 is CAWTSGREYTQYF. The CDR3 coding sequence is TGTGCCTGGACTAGCGGGAGAGAATATACGCAGTATTTT. This rearrangement joins TRBV30 to TRBJ2-3, with 10 nucleotides matching TRBD2. Trimming at V came to 4 bases and at J to 7 bases, leaving 5 bases not matched to a gene. This CDR3 has 13 amino acids. CDR1 GTSNPN and CDR2 SVGIG come from the germline V gene (reference sequence).

This clonotype was seen ten or more times. The chain couples TRBV9 to TRBJ1-2, with D maybe TRBD1 (6 bases). The CDR3 spans 14 residues. Deletions cut 4 bases from V and 6 bases from J, with 16 bases between. Germline V CDR1 and CDR2: SGDLS, YYNGEE. The CDR3 sequence is CASSSSQGRNGYTF. The CDR3 nucleotides are TGTGCCAGCAGCTCTAGCCAGGGGAGGAATGGCTACACCTTC. Based on the CDR3 plus reference TRBV9 and TRBJ1-2, the full variable domain is DSGVTQTPKHLITATGQRVTLRCSPRSGDLSVYWYQQSLDQGLQFLIQYYNGEERAKGNILERFSAQQFPDLHSELNLSSLELGDSALYFCASSSSQGRNGYTFGSGTRLTVV.

This chain joins TRBV7-9 and TRBJ2-7; TRBD1 agrees at 8 bases. V trimming: 1 base; J trimming: 5 bases; junction bases outside the gene matches: 7. The CDR3 length is 15 residues. Germline V gene lookup returns CDR1 SEHNR and CDR2 FQNEAQ (reference sequence). CDR3 sequence reads: CASSLGRAGGHEQYF. As DNA, the CDR3 is TGTGCCAGCAGCTTAGGAAGGGCAGGGGGCCACGAGCAGTACTTC.

The table lists this clonotype with a few counts. The chain couples TRBV5-1 to TRBJ1-2; D uncertain. Trimming cost V 4 bases and J 6 bases, with 13 bases left between them. Germline assignment: CDR1 SGHRS and CDR2 YFSETQ. The CDR3 is made up of 13 amino acids. CDR3 region: CASSPGREDGYTF. The CDR3 DNA follows: TGCGCCAGCAGCCCCGGACGGGAAGATGGCTACACCTTC.